Listed below are T cell receptor beta chains from one sample, sequenced in a study of cytomegalovirus exposure and HLA in healthy donors. Measured with immunoSEQ multiplex PCR; TCRdb has only the in-frame clones, and not every one. The sample shows tens of thousands of clones, around 90% of them seen only once. Specimen: PBMCs. The receptors were gathered from a man aged 18 to 29 in good health and CMV-seronegative. CDR3s include the opening cysteine and the closing phenylalanine or tryptophan. The order of the fields is D gene, V gene, clone size, J gene, CDR3 DNA, CDR3 protein. D genes are given only for firm matches. Clone size appears in some rows only: once, few, many, or a class for an expanded clone.

>TRBD2|TRBV7-2|.|TRBJ2-1
TGTGCCAGCAGCTTTCGGGGCGGGAGTGTTGAGCAGTTCTTC
CASSFRGGSVEQFF
>.|TRBV6-4|.|TRBJ2-3
TGTGCCAGCAGTGTAGACCCTAGCTTGAGCACAGATACGCAGTATTTT
CASSVDPSLSTDTQYF
>TRBD2|TRBV5-5|.|TRBJ2-3
TGTGCCAGCAGTTCGGGACTAGCGGGAGCAGATACGCAGTATTTT
CASSSGLAGADTQYF
>TRBD1|TRBV9|.|TRBJ2-1
TGTGCCAGCAGCGCATTATTAAGCGACAGGGGGGCCTACAATGAGCAGTTCTTC
CASSALLSDRGAYNEQFF
>.|TRBV10-1|.|TRBJ2-3
TGCGCCAGCAGTGTGGCCAGCACAGATACGCAGTATTTT
CASSVASTDTQYF
>.|TRBV18|.|TRBJ2-2
TGTGCCAGCTCACCATCGAGGAGCGGGACCGGGGAGCTGTTTTTT
CASSPSRSGTGELFF
>.|TRBV20-1|.|TRBJ2-4
TGCAGTGCTAGGGCTCAAAACATTCAGTACTTC
CSARAQNIQYF
>.|TRBV4-3|.|TRBJ2-1
TGCGCCAGCAGCCAAGTAGAGAACAATGAGCAGTTCTTC
CASSQVENNEQFF
>.|TRBV28|.|TRBJ1-5
TGTGCCAGCAGTTGGACAGCGGAATCGAAGCCCCAGCATTTT
CASSWTAESKPQHF
>TRBD2|TRBV29-1|.|TRBJ2-1
TGCAGCGTTGTAAGCAGTATTTTAGCGGGGGTAATTCCGAACAATGAGCAGTTCTTC
CSVVSSILAGVIPNNEQFF
>TRBD2|TRBV28|.|TRBJ2-7
TGTGCCAGCAGTTCACTAGCGGGAATCTACGAGCAGTACTTC
CASSSLAGIYEQYF
>TRBD2|TRBV6-5|.|TRBJ2-1
TGTGCCAGCAGTTATCTAGCGGGAGCTTACAATGAGCAGTTCTTC
CASSYLAGAYNEQFF
>.|TRBV6-5|.|TRBJ1-2
TGTGCCAGCAGTTACGGACACCATGGCTACACCTTC
CASSYGHHGYTF
>TRBD2|TRBV14|.|TRBJ2-7
TGTGCCAGCAGCCAGGTTAGCGGGGAGAGGGGCGAGCAGTACTTC
CASSQVSGERGEQYF
>.|TRBV11-2|once|TRBJ2-7
TGTGCCAGCAGCGAGCCTTGGGGCCTCTCCTACGAGCAGTACTTC
CASSEPWGLSYEQYF
>TRBD2|TRBV4-3|.|TRBJ2-6
TGCGCCAGCAGCCGAGCGGCGGGGGCTGGGGCCAACGTCCTGACTTTC
CASSRAAGAGANVLTF
>TRBD2|TRBV10-3|.|TRBJ2-3
TGTGCCATCAGTGATGCGGGAGGGCCGTTTGGGCAGTATTTT
CAISDAGGPFGQYF
>TRBD2|TRBV11-3|.|TRBJ2-7
TGTGCCAGCAGCCGGACTAGCGGGTACGAGCAGTACTTC
CASSRTSGYEQYF
>TRBD1|TRBV28|.|TRBJ2-7
TGTGCCAGCAGTTCGGGACAGTCCTACGAGCAGTACTTC
CASSSGQSYEQYF
>TRBD2|TRBV10-3|.|TRBJ2-7
TGTGCCATAGGGACTACGTCTTCGGGGGAGCAGTACTTC
CAIGTTSSGEQYF
>.|TRBV7-2|.|TRBJ2-3
TGTGCCAGCAGCTTATCTACCGACACAGATACGCAGTATTTT
CASSLSTDTDTQYF
>.|TRBV12-1|.|TRBJ1-5
TGTGCCAGCAGCGCCCCTCTGGGGCTTCGCCAGCCCCAGCATTTT
CASSAPLGLRQPQHF
>.|TRBV27|.|TRBJ1-2
TGTGCCAGCAGTTTCGGCGTCGGGACACCATTTAACTATGGCTACACCTTC
CASSFGVGTPFNYGYTF
>.|TRBV6-5|.|TRBJ2-7
TGTGCCAGCCGCCCCCTAGGACTCTACTACGAGCAGTACTTC
CASRPLGLYYEQYF
>.|TRBV10-3|.|TRBJ2-3
TGTGCCATCGGCCCTGAATCTGGCACAGATACGCAGTATTTT
CAIGPESGTDTQYF
>TRBD2|TRBV4-1|.|TRBJ2-1
TGCGCCAGCAGCCACCTAGCCGGGAGCGGGAGTAAGGGTGAGCAGTTCTTC
CASSHLAGSGSKGEQFF
>.|TRBV6-1|.|TRBJ2-3
TGTGCCAGCAGCAGACACCTAATCACAGATACGCAGTATTTT
CASSRHLITDTQYF
>.|TRBV28|.|TRBJ1-1
TGTGCCAGCAGTTTGCGGGGGAACACTGAAGCTTTCTTT
CASSLRGNTEAFF
>TRBD2|TRBV7-2|.|TRBJ2-7
TGTGCCAGCAGCCGAAGCGGGAGGTCCTACGAGCAGTACTTC
CASSRSGRSYEQYF
>TRBD2|TRBV5-1|.|TRBJ2-1
TGCGCCAGCAGGAAAACTAGCGGAACTATATACAATGAGCAGTTCTTC
CASRKTSGTIYNEQFF
>.|TRBV27|.|TRBJ2-3
TGTGCCAGCAGTCAAGTTTCGGTTCTAGACACAGATACGCAGTATTTT
CASSQVSVLDTDTQYF
>.|TRBV19|.|TRBJ1-2
TGTGCCAGTAGTATAGGAACGGGCTATGGCTACACCTTC
CASSIGTGYGYTF
>.|TRBV29-1|.|TRBJ1-2
TGCAGCGTTGCCGCCGGGGGGGCAGGCTATGGCTACACCTTC
CSVAAGGAGYGYTF
>.|TRBV10-2|.|TRBJ1-2
TGCGCCAGCAGCACGGTGGGGCACCCTAACTATGGCTACACCTTC
CASSTVGHPNYGYTF
>TRBD1|TRBV7-2|.|TRBJ1-4
TGTGCCAGCAGCCAGACAGGGACTGAAAAACTGTTTTTT
CASSQTGTEKLFF
>.|TRBV2|.|TRBJ1-2
TGTGCCAGCAGTGAACGGACAGCTAACTATGGCTACACCTTC
CASSERTANYGYTF
>.|TRBV23-1|.|TRBJ2-5
TGCGCCAGCAGTCAGCCACAGGGAAACCAAGAGACCCAGTACTTC
CASSQPQGNQETQYF
>.|TRBV6-4|once|TRBJ2-2
TGTGCCAGCAGTGACTCCACAGTAGGGGAGCTGTTTTTT
CASSDSTVGELFF
>.|TRBV6-6|.|TRBJ1-1
TGTGCCAGCAGTTATGGAGGATGGATTGAAGCTTTCTTT
CASSYGGWIEAFF
>TRBD2|TRBV7-2|.|TRBJ2-1
TGTGCCAGCAGCCGGGAGGGGGGACGGCAGTTCTTC
CASSREGGRQFF
>TRBD1|TRBV7-8|.|TRBJ2-7
TGTGCCAGCAGTCCCGACAGGGTCAGCATCTACGAGCAGTACTTC
CASSPDRVSIYEQYF
>TRBD2|TRBV18|.|TRBJ2-1
TGTGCCAGCTCCTTTCTGCGGGAGGGGGATGAGCAGTTCTTC
CASSFLREGDEQFF
>TRBD1|TRBV15|.|TRBJ1-5
TGTGCCACCAGCAGACAGGACAGGGGGAGCAATCAGCCCCAGCATTTT
CATSRQDRGSNQPQHF
>TRBD2|TRBV10-3|.|TRBJ2-7
TGTGCCATCGCTGCCACCCCCCGCGGGAGCGACGAGCAGTACTTC
CAIAATPRGSDEQYF
>.|TRBV2|once|TRBJ1-5
TGTGCCAGCAGTACGGACAGAAGTTATAGCAATCAGCCCCAGCATTTT
CASSTDRSYSNQPQHF
>TRBD1|TRBV28|.|TRBJ2-7
TGTGCCAGCAGCCCTAGTGTAGGGGGCTTGTACGAGCAGTACTTC
CASSPSVGGLYEQYF